This T cell receptor beta chain was profiled in a study of OX40 agonist ivuxolimab in advanced cancers. Study information: Subjects had a mean age of roughly 60 years, with a range of 23 to 79; around 84% were male.

Profiled with immunoSEQ multiplex PCR; TCRdb holds only in-frame clones, not every one. This sample has about 15,000 clones, with roughly 81% found just once. The sequence was obtained from an adult with an advanced solid tumor such as melanoma, head and neck, liver or kidney cancer. The sequences come from CD4+ or CD8+ T cells sorted from blood, collected in a trial of the OX40 agonist ivuxolimab.

The CDR3 region is CASSLGGSQPQHF. DNA of the CDR3: TGTGCCAGCAGCTTGGGTGGGAGCCAGCCCCAGCATTTT. The chain combines TRBV5-4 with TRBJ1-5; D is ambiguous. The CDR3 extends over 13 amino acids. The germline V gene has CDR1 SGHNT and CDR2 YYREEE (reference sequence). The germline V and J ends were trimmed by 0 bases and 7 bases, with 8 bases remaining between them.